The 30 T cell receptor beta chains in this list originate from one sample, sequenced in a study of cytotoxic CD8 clonotypes in ibrutinib-treated CLL. Assay: immunoSEQ multiplex PCR; the TCRdb copy retains only in-frame clones and omits some. The profile shows about 140,000 clones, 60% to 80% of them singletons. This specimen was PBMCs, taken after 12 months of ibrutinib treatment. The receptors were gathered from a human donor with chronic lymphocytic leukemia.

The chain employs TRBV7-2 and TRBJ2-7; 7 bases agree with TRBD1. The CDR3 extends over 18 amino acids. CDR1 is SGHTA and CDR2 is FQGNSA in the germline V gene. V lost 5 bases to trimming and J lost 5 bases; unmatched junction nucleotides: 21. The CDR3 DNA sequence: TGTGCCAGCAGCCAATTTCTCCTCAACAGGGGCCCGCCCAACGAGCAGTACTTC. This sequence encodes CASSQFLLNRGPPNEQYF. The full variable domain, with the rest looked up from reference TRBV7-2 and TRBJ2-7, is GAGVSQSPSNKVTEKGKDVELRCDPISGHTALYWYRQSLGQGLEFLIYFQGNSAPDKSGLPSDRFSAERTGGSVSTLTIQRTQQEDSAVYLCASSQFLLNRGPPNEQYFGPGTRLTVT.

V is TRBV4-1 and J is TRBJ2-5; D is uncertain. Germline CDR1 reads MGHRA; CDR2 reads YSYEKL. The CDR3 consists of 14 residues. Trimming removed 1 base at V and 1 base at J, with 7 bases between. CDR3 sequence (DNA): TGCGCCAGCAGCCAAGTTGGGTTCCAAGAGACCCAGTACTTC. The encoded protein is CASSQVGFQETQYF.

V usage is TRBV5-1 and J usage is TRBJ1-2; D is perhaps TRBD1 (5 bases). Germline V gene lookup returns CDR1 SGHRS and CDR2 YFSETQ. The V end lost 1 base, the J end lost 0 bases, and 7 bases lay between the germline ends. The CDR3 has 14 residues. The CDR3 loop reads CASSLMTANYGYTF. The CDR3 DNA follows: TGCGCCAGCAGCTTGATGACAGCTAACTATGGCTACACCTTC.

The chain is built from TRBV7-3 and TRBJ2-5; D perhaps matches TRBD1 (6 bases). The ends were cut back, 2 bases at V and 3 bases at J, with 13 bases in the middle. CDR1 and CDR2 (germline): SGHTA, FQGTGA. This CDR3 spans 15 amino acids. CDR3 in amino acids: CASSLQGGHEETQYF. CDR3 coding DNA: TGTGCCAGCAGCTTACAAGGGGGACACGAAGAGACCCAGTACTTC.

Remarks on this clone: At one end the junction does not follow the germline gene, possibly because of a read error. The chain uses TRBV15 and TRBJ2-7; 12 nucleotides line up with TRBD1. CDR3 length: 15 amino acids. Germline loops: CDR1 LNHNV, CDR2 YYDKDF (reference sequence). The CDR3 is CATRKGQGASDEQYF. The CDR3 DNA reads as TGTGCCACCAGGAAGGGACAGGGGGCCTCCGACGAGCAGTACTTC.

The chain employs TRBV9 and TRBJ2-1, with 9 nucleotides matching TRBD2. CDR3 size: 19 residues. The germline V gene encodes CDR1 SGDLS and CDR2 YYNGEE. The junction had 15 bases not matched to a gene; V was cut back by 2 bases and J by 3 bases. CDR3 sequence reads: CASSVTTPAGGRYYNEQFF. CDR3 bases: TGTGCCAGCAGCGTCACGACCCCAGCGGGGGGAAGGTACTACAATGAGCAGTTCTTC. The full variable domain, its missing parts supplied by reference TRBV9 and TRBJ2-1, is DSGVTQTPKHLITATGQRVTLRCSPRSGDLSVYWYQQSLDQGLQFLIQYYNGEERAKGNILERFSAQQFPDLHSELNLSSLELGDSALYFCASSVTTPAGGRYYNEQFFGPGTRLTVL.

The chain combines TRBV30 with TRBJ1-5; D perhaps matches TRBD1 (5 bases). Germline V gives CDR1 GTSNPN, CDR2 SVGIG (reference sequence). With 0 bases removed from V and 6 bases from J, the gap between germline ends came to 9 bases. The CDR3 sequence is 13 residues long. The DNA for the CDR3 is TGTGCCTGGAGTGTACAGGCGAGTCAGCCCCAGCATTTT. It specifies CAWSVQASQPQHF.

The sample holds one count of this clone. This rearrangement joins TRBV7-8 to TRBJ2-7; TRBD2 matches 10 bases. Germline CDR1 is SGHVS and CDR2 is FQNEAQ. The CDR3 is made up of 14 amino acids. Unmatched junction bases numbered 3, after V lost 5 bases and J lost 2 bases. This CDR3 reads CASSRLAGTYEQYF. The CDR3 nucleotides are TGTGCCAGCAGCCGACTAGCGGGCACCTACGAGCAGTACTTC.

With regard to this clone: A read error may produce the germline difference seen at one junction end. The CDR3 here is CASSSIDNSPLHF. In nucleotides, the CDR3 is TGTGCCAGCAGCTCGATAGATAACTCACCCCTCCACTTT. The chain carries TRBV7-8 and TRBJ1-6; no reliable D call. The CDR3 is 13 amino acids. Germline V gene lookup returns CDR1 SGHVS and CDR2 FQNEAQ.

The chain uses TRBV7-2 and TRBJ1-2, with 8 bases fitting TRBD1. Germline V gene sequence: CDR1 SGHTA, CDR2 FQGNSA. After removal of 2 bases from V and 8 bases from J, the junction contained 13 bases not matched to a gene. The CDR3 is 16 residues long. CDR3 nucleotide sequence: TGTGCCAGCAGCTTATCTCCGGGACAGGCCTTAAAAGGCTACACCTTC. Translated: CASSLSPGQALKGYTF.

J is TRBJ1-6 and V is TRBV30; maybe TRBD1 (5 bases). Deletions cut 5 bases from V and 6 bases from J, with 11 bases between. The germline gives CDR1 GTSNPN, CDR2 SVGIG (reference sequence). This CDR3 spans 13 amino acids. The CDR3 is CAWSGLSNSPLHF. CDR3 coding DNA: TGTGCCTGGTCGGGACTATCTAATTCACCCCTCCACTTT.

The chain carries TRBV27 and TRBJ2-3, with 8 positions matching TRBD2. The V segment lost 4 bases and the J segment 4 bases; nucleotides outside the gene matches: 10. Germline V gene data show CDR1 as MNHEY and CDR2 as SMNVEV (reference sequence). The CDR3 runs to 16 residues. This chain's CDR3 is CASSYSAGGGADTQYF. The CDR3 region has the DNA TGTGCCAGCAGTTACTCGGCGGGAGGCGGGGCAGATACGCAGTATTTT.

V gene TRBV5-6 combines with J gene TRBJ1-1; D gene unclear. Looked up from germline, CDR1 is SGHDT and CDR2 is YYEEEE. CDR3 length: 13 residues. Deletions cut 1 base from V and 3 bases from J, with 7 bases between. CDR3 amino acids: CASSLTPDTEAFF. In DNA, the CDR3 is TGTGCCAGCAGCTTGACGCCAGACACTGAAGCTTTCTTT.

The V gene is TRBV7-9, the J gene TRBJ2-3; D ambiguous. V shed 0 bases and J shed 4 bases, with 17 bases lying between them. The CDR3 has 17 residues. In germline, CDR1 is SEHNR, CDR2 FQNEAQ (reference sequence). The CDR3 DNA is TGTGCCAGCAGCTTAGCGCGTAGACCCGCCGACGCAGATACGCAGTATTTT. Residues: CASSLARRPADADTQYF.

The rearrangement links TRBV11-2 to TRBJ2-2; TRBD2 aligns across 10 bases. Trimming at V came to 7 bases and at J to 3 bases, leaving 5 bases not matched to a gene. The CDR3 has 15 residues. Germline lookup yields CDR1 SGHAT and CDR2 FQNNGV. CDR3 sequence (DNA): TGTGCCAGCACCCGAGCGGGGGGGTACACCGGGGAGCTGTTTTTT. Amino acid sequence: CASTRAGGYTGELFF.

As concerns this clone: The CDR3 does not end in the conserved phenylalanine or tryptophan, so this is likely a read error. Because the CDR3's place on the DNA is in doubt, the DNA is left out and the CDR3 is given as listed by TCRdb. V usage is TRBV11-3 and J usage is TRBJ1-5; the DNA was not used to check the table's D call, TRBD1. The CDR3 region is 10 residues in length, termini included. The germline V gene has CDR1 SGHNT and CDR2 YENEEA. This CDR3 reads CASSLGTAPA.

This chain uses TRBV7-2 with TRBJ2-2, with D tentatively TRBD1 (6 bases). Per germline, CDR1 SGHTA and CDR2 FQGNSA. The CDR3 contains 13 residues. V was clipped by 4 bases and J by 6 bases, with 9 bases between them. CDR3 nucleotide sequence: TGTGCCAGCAGCTCAAGACAGGCCGGGGAGCTGTTTTTT. Translated, it gives CASSSRQAGELFF. Full variable domain (missing parts from reference TRBV7-2 and TRBJ2-2): GAGVSQSPSNKVTEKGKDVELRCDPISGHTALYWYRQSLGQGLEFLIYFQGNSAPDKSGLPSDRFSAERTGGSVSTLTIQRTQQEDSAVYLCASSSRQAGELFFGEGSRLTVL.

V usage is TRBV18 and J usage is TRBJ2-1, with a tentative D call TRBD2 (6 bases). Trimming left V 2 bases short and J 7 bases short, with 24 bases between. The CDR3 contains 18 residues. Germline assignment: CDR1 KGHSH and CDR2 LQKENI. Written as DNA, the CDR3 is TGTGCCAGCTCACCATGGGTGCGGGGAGGTGTGACAATTAATGAGCAGTTCTTC. The encoded protein is CASSPWVRGGVTINEQFF.

V is TRBV7-2 and J is TRBJ1-1; D ambiguous. V was clipped by 5 bases and J by 10 bases, with 14 bases between them. Germline V CDR1 and CDR2: SGHTA, FQGNSA. The CDR3 covers 12 residues. The CDR3 DNA follows: TGTGCCAGCAGCCCCGCCGGGGTAGGAGCTTTCTTT. Its translation is CASSPAGVGAFF.

As concerns this clone: The junction does not match germline at one end; this may be a read error. As DNA, the CDR3 is TGTGCCAGCAGCCCCGTGGGGGTGAGCAATCAGCCCCGGCATTTT. It encodes CASSPVGVSNQPRHF. The chain couples TRBV28 to TRBJ1-5; D may be TRBD1 (5 bases). Germline V gives CDR1 MDHEN, CDR2 SYDVKM. This CDR3 region has 15 residues.

This chain joins TRBV9 and TRBJ2-1, with TRBD1 matching 12 bases. From germline, CDR1 is SGDLS and CDR2 YYNGEE. Trimming cost V 3 bases and J 6 bases; bases outside gene matches: 13. The CDR3 runs 18 residues. The CDR3 region has the DNA TGTGCCAGCAGCGCCCGAACCGGGACAGGGGGCGGTCCCAATGAGCAGTTCTTC. Its translation: CASSARTGTGGGPNEQFF.

This chain joins TRBV27 and TRBJ2-5; 7 bases are shared with TRBD2. The J call may be wrong; the DNA end is better matched by TRBJ2-7. Germline V gene lookup returns CDR1 MNHEY and CDR2 SMNVEV (reference sequence). The CDR3 is 15 amino acids. CDR3 in DNA: TGTGCCAGCAGCCCTGGGAGGGTTTGGACCTACGAGCAGTACTTC. Residues: CASSPGRVWTYEQYF.

V usage is TRBV5-1 and J usage is TRBJ2-1; 7 nucleotides align to TRBD2. V shed 2 bases, J shed 6 bases, and the junction held 11 bases outside the gene matches. The CDR3 sequence is 16 residues long. Germline V lookup: CDR1 SGHRS, CDR2 YFSETQ. The CDR3 DNA follows: TGCGCCAGCAGCTTACTGACAGCGGGGAAAATCAATGAGCAGTTCTTC. Amino acids: CASSLLTAGKINEQFF.

The J gene is TRBJ2-3, the V gene TRBV11-3; 10 bases map to TRBD1. Trimming cost V 5 bases and J 3 bases; bases outside gene matches: 8. Germline V gene lookup returns CDR1 SGHNT and CDR2 YENEEA. This CDR3 region has 16 residues. The chain's CDR3 is CASSPTGGVRTDTQYF. The DNA for the CDR3 is TGTGCCAGCAGCCCGACAGGGGGCGTAAGGACAGATACGCAGTATTTT.

The chain joins TRBV30 to TRBJ2-7; no definite D call. The germline gives CDR1 GTSNPN, CDR2 SVGIG (reference sequence). CDR3 length equals 12 residues. Trimming cost V 2 bases and J 2 bases, with 7 bases left between them. CDR3 sequence (DNA): TGTGCCTGGAGTTTGGCAACCTACGAGCAGTACTTC. Amino acids: CAWSLATYEQYF.

The rearrangement uses TRBV28 and TRBJ2-6; 12 bases align to TRBD1. The CDR3 spans 18 residues. Losses at the gene ends were 5 bases for V and 4 bases for J; bases not matched to a gene: 9. CDR1 and CDR2 from the germline V gene are MDHEN and SYDVKM. CDR3 coding DNA: TGTGCCAGCAGTGAACCGGGACAGGGGGCGAAAGGGGCCAACGTCCTGACTTTC. Its translation: CASSEPGQGAKGANVLTF.

This sequence joins TRBV5-1 and TRBJ1-1; perhaps TRBD1 as D (5 bases). Germline V gives CDR1 SGHRS, CDR2 YFSETQ. This CDR3 spans 14 amino acids. Trimming cost V 5 bases and J 8 bases, with 19 bases left between them. In nucleotides, the CDR3 is TGCGCCAGCAGTCCGGGAGGGGTCGGTCAGGAAGCTTTCTTT. Translated: CASSPGGVGQEAFF.

This chain links TRBV6-1 with TRBJ1-1; no firm D call. Looked up from germline, CDR1 is MNHNS and CDR2 is SASEGT. V lost 6 bases and J lost 0, with 5 bases in between. The CDR3 sequence is 12 residues long. The CDR3 here is CASRSLNTEAFF. The CDR3 DNA is TGTGCCAGCAGATCATTGAACACTGAAGCTTTCTTT.

The chain joins TRBV5-1 to TRBJ2-7; weak D call: TRBD2 (6 bases). Germline CDR1 SGHRS, CDR2 YFSETQ. The V gene lost 0 bases and the J gene lost 3 bases, with 13 bases spanning the gap. CDR3 length: 15 residues. The DNA of the CDR3 is TGCGCCAGCAGCTTGGTAGCTAGCGCGCTCTACGAGCAGTACTTC. Protein: CASSLVASALYEQYF.

The V call is TRBV7-9, the J call TRBJ1-1; D gene ambiguous. This CDR3 is 12 amino acids long. The V end lost 5 bases, the J end lost 6 bases, and 10 bases lay between the germline ends. The germline V gene has CDR1 SEHNR and CDR2 FQNEAQ (reference sequence). The CDR3 bases are TGTGCCAGCAGCCACGGACGGGCTGAAGCTTTCTTT. It encodes CASSHGRAEAFF.